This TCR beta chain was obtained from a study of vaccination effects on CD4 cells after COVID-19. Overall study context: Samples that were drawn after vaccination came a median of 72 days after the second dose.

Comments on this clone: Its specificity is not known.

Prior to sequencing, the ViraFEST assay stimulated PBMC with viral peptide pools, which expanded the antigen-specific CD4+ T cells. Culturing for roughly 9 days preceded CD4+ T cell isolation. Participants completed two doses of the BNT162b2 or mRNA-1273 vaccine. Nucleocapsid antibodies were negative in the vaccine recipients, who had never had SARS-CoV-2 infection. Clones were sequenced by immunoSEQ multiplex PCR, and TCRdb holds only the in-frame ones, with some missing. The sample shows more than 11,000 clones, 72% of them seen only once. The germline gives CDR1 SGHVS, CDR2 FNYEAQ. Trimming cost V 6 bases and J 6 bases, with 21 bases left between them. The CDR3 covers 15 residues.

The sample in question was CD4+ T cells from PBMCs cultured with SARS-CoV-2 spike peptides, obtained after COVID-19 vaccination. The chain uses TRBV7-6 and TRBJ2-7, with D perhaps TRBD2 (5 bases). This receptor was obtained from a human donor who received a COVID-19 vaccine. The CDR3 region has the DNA TGTGCCAGCAGTCGCGACCGGGGTGCCTCCGGCGAGCAGTACTTC. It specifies CASSRDRGASGEQYF.